The 7 T cell receptor beta chains below all came from one sample that was sequenced in a study of OX40 agonist ivuxolimab in advanced cancers. Generated by immunoSEQ multiplex PCR, the TCRdb table keeps only in-frame clones and is missing some. This table holds about 68,000 clones, over 80% found once. The sequencing used CD4+ or CD8+ T cells sorted from blood, collected in a trial of the OX40 agonist ivuxolimab. Receptors originate from an adult with an advanced solid tumor such as melanoma, head and neck, liver or kidney cancer.

The chain recombines TRBV19 with TRBJ1-3; D ambiguous. V lost 0 bases and J 0 bases, leaving 18 bases between the germline ends. CDR1 and CDR2 (germline): LNHDA, SQIVND (reference sequence). The CDR3 totals 19 residues. CDR3 bases: TGTGCCAGTAGTATAGATAAAGGAACTTCGCGATTCTCTGGAAACACCATATATTTT. It encodes CASSIDKGTSRFSGNTIYF.

The chain employs TRBV27 and TRBJ2-2, with D possibly matching TRBD2 (6 bases). Germline-derived CDR1 and CDR2 are MNHEY and SMNVEV (reference sequence). The V gene lost 3 bases and the J gene lost 4 bases, with 12 bases spanning the gap. This CDR3 spans 15 amino acids. This CDR3 reads CASSLTGLATGELFF. CDR3 nucleotide sequence: TGTGCCAGCAGTTTGACGGGACTGGCCACCGGGGAGCTGTTTTTT.

This chain uses TRBV6-1 with TRBJ1-2; D ambiguous. This CDR3 spans 15 amino acids. The ends were cut back, 4 bases at V and 4 bases at J, with 16 bases in the middle. Germline CDR1 reads MNHNS; CDR2 reads SASEGT. CDR3 protein: CASSGPVDFFYGYTF. The CDR3 coding sequence is TGTGCCAGCAGTGGGCCGGTAGATTTCTTCTATGGCTACACCTTC.

The chain employs TRBV5-1 and TRBJ2-1; 11 bases line up with TRBD2. The CDR3 has 17 residues. Trimming cost V 2 bases and J 2 bases; bases outside gene matches: 6. Per germline, CDR1 SGHRS and CDR2 YFSETQ. The CDR3 protein is CASSFPPGLAAYNEQFF. CDR3 in DNA: TGCGCCAGCAGCTTTCCCCCGGGACTAGCGGCCTACAATGAGCAGTTCTTC.

V and J are TRBV7-3 and TRBJ2-1, with TRBD2 matching over 7 bases. With V trimmed by 5 bases and J by 6 bases, 10 bases remained unmatched. In germline, CDR1 is SGHTA, CDR2 FQGTGA. The CDR3 contains 15 residues. CDR3 region: CASSRTGLEGNEQFF. CDR3 nucleotide sequence: TGTGCCAGCAGCAGAACCGGACTAGAAGGCAATGAGCAGTTCTTC.

The chain employs TRBV9 and TRBJ2-1, with D maybe TRBD1 (5 bases). The ends were cut back, 0 bases at V and 4 bases at J, with 8 bases in the middle. The CDR3 length is 14 residues. Germline CDR1 and CDR2: SGDLS and YYNGEE. In nucleotides, the CDR3 is TGTGCCAGCAGCGTAGGTCAGGGTTACAATGAGCAGTTCTTC. Encoded protein: CASSVGQGYNEQFF.

This sequence joins TRBV6-5 and TRBJ1-1; D is ambiguous. The CDR3 sequence is 15 residues long. V shed 0 bases and J shed 1 base, with 9 bases lying between them. The germline V gene has CDR1 MNHEY and CDR2 SVGAGI. DNA of the CDR3: TGTGCCAGCAGTTACTCCATTTCATCGAACACTGAAGCTTTCTTT. Protein sequence: CASSYSISSNTEAFF.